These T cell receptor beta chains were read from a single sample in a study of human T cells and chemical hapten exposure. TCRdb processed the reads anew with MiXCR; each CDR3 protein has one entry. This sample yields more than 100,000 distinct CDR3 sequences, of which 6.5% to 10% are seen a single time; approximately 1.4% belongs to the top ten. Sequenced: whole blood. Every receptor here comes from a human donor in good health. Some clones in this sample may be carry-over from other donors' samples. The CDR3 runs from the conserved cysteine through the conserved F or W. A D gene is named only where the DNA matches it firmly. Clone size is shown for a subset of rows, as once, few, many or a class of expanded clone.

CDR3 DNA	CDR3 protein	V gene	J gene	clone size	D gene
TGTGCCAGCAGCCCCCTGATATCACTAGCCAAAAACATTCAGTACTTC	CASSPLISLAKNIQYF	TRBV11-2	TRBJ2-4	few	.
TGTGCCATCAGTGATGCAGGGGGCTACAATGAGCAGTTCTTC	CAISDAGGYNEQFF	TRBV10-3	TRBJ2-1	few	TRBD1
TGTGCCAGCAGCAAACAGGAGATGTACGAGCAGTACTTC	CASSKQEMYEQYF	TRBV6-2/TRBV6-3	TRBJ2-7	few	.
TGTGCCAGCAGGGCTAGCGGGGGGGTTGAGGAGCAGTTCTTC	CASRASGGVEEQFF	TRBV12-3/TRBV12-4	TRBJ2-1	many	TRBD2
TGTGCCAGCAGTTTCGGGACACAAGAGACCCAGTACTTC	CASSFGTQETQYF	TRBV25-1	TRBJ2-5	.	.
TGCAGCGTTGCCGGACAGGGTGAACCCTATGGCTACACCTTC	CSVAGQGEPYGYTF	TRBV29-1	TRBJ1-2	few	TRBD1
TGTGCCAGCAGCAAGACAGGGGTGGACATTCAGTACTTC	CASSKTGVDIQYF	TRBV12-3/TRBV12-4	TRBJ2-4	.	TRBD1
TGTGCCAGCAGGTGGGGGGTGAACACTGAAGCTTTCTTT	CASRWGVNTEAFF	TRBV7-3	TRBJ1-1	few	.
TGTGCCAGCAGCTCACCCCAGGGACTTTTCTACGAGCAGTACTTC	CASSSPQGLFYEQYF	TRBV7-9	TRBJ2-7	many	.
TGCGCCAGCACCTCCCCGGAGAACACTGAAGCTTTCTTT	CASTSPENTEAFF	TRBV5-1	TRBJ1-1	many	.
TGTGCCAGCAGTTTAGGGGGACCCCCGACTGAAGCTTTCTTT	CASSLGGPPTEAFF	TRBV27	TRBJ1-1	few	.